The rows below give T cell receptor beta chains drawn from one sample of a study of T-cell memory formation after mild COVID-19. TCRdb re-derived calls from the 5' RACE reads in MiXCR, one entry per CDR3 protein. The sample lists fewer than 40,000 distinct CDR3 sequences, about an eighth occurring once. The sample comprised PBMCs or a T cell subset sorted from them (not recorded which). All receptors come from a man between 18 and 29 years old who had mild COVID-19 (a few samples of this study predate the infection). Cell type and time point are not known. CDR3s include the opening cysteine and the closing phenylalanine or tryptophan. Each record gives: clone size, J gene, D gene, V gene, CDR3 DNA, CDR3 protein. D genes are given only for firm matches. Expanded clones are given a class, and other clones once, few, many or no size at all.

many	TRBJ2-5	NA	TRBV11-2	TGTGCCAGCAGCCGACTAGGAATTCAAGAGACCCAGTACTTC	CASSRLGIQETQYF
many	TRBJ2-6	NA	TRBV9	TGTGCCAGCAGCGTAGATAGCTCTGGGGCCAACGTCCTGACTTTC	CASSVDSSGANVLTF
many	TRBJ2-4	NA	TRBV12-5	TGTGCTAGTGGGACCGCGGATCTAGCCAAAAACATTCAGTACTTC	CASGTADLAKNIQYF
many	TRBJ2-1	TRBD2	TRBV7-3	TGTGCCAGCAGCTTACCTAGCGGTGAGCAGTTCTTC	CASSLPSGEQFF
many	TRBJ1-6	NA	TRBV10-2	TGCGCCAGCCGAAGGGGGGGGAATTCACCCCTCCACTTT	CASRRGGNSPLHF
many	TRBJ2-1	TRBD1	TRBV12-3/TRBV12-4	TGTGCCAGCAGCTCGACAGGGGGTTGGGTACGCAATGAGCAGTTCTTC	CASSSTGGWVRNEQFF
NA	TRBJ1-1	TRBD1	TRBV19	TGTGCCAGTAGTGCCTCGGACAGGGGCAACACTGAAGCTTTCTTT	CASSASDRGNTEAFF
many	TRBJ1-1	NA	TRBV3-1	TGTGCCAGCAGCCAAGATTTAACTGAAGCTTTCTTT	CASSQDLTEAFF
many	TRBJ2-1	TRBD2	TRBV20-1	TGCAGTGCCCCTCCGAGGACTAGCGATGCTGAGCAGTTCTTC	CSAPPRTSDAEQFF
many	TRBJ1-1	NA	TRBV7-2	TGTGCCAGCAGCTTCAGGGACCCTGAAGCTTTCTTT	CASSFRDPEAFF
many	TRBJ1-5	TRBD1	TRBV7-6	TGTGCCAGCAGCGGACAGGGTAGCCAGCCCCAGCATTTT	CASSGQGSQPQHF
many	TRBJ2-3	NA	TRBV27	TGTGCCAGCACCGGGACGAGCACAGATACGCAGTATTTT	CASTGTSTDTQYF
many	TRBJ1-2	TRBD1	TRBV20-1	TGCAGTGCTAGAGATCCAGGGGGCTATGGCTACACCTTC	CSARDPGGYGYTF
many	TRBJ2-1	NA	TRBV6-2/TRBV6-3	TGTGCCAGCACCAAAGGGGGGGCGCCGGTCAATGAGCAGTTCTTC	CASTKGGAPVNEQFF
many	TRBJ2-2	NA	TRBV20-1	TGCAGTGCTTTTAGGAGCACCCTGGGGGGGGAGCTGTTTTTT	CSAFRSTLGGELFF
few	TRBJ1-6	NA	TRBV28	TGTGCCAGCAGTTTAGCAGGGAATAATTCACCCCTCCACTTT	CASSLAGNNSPLHF
many	TRBJ2-3	TRBD1	TRBV20-1	TGCAGTGCCCAGGGGGCAGATACGCAGTATTTT	CSAQGADTQYF
many	TRBJ2-1	NA	TRBV19	TGTGCCAGTAGTGCTGGACTCGGTGAGCAGTTCTTC	CASSAGLGEQFF
NA	TRBJ2-1	TRBD2	TRBV7-3	TGTGCCAGCAGCTCTGAGCGGGAGGGCGCCTACAATGAGCAGTTCTTC	CASSSEREGAYNEQFF
NA	TRBJ2-3	NA	TRBV4-3	TGCGCCAGCAGCCAGGCAGCCGGGGCCTACACAGATACGCAGTATTTT	CASSQAAGAYTDTQYF
NA	TRBJ2-2	TRBD2	TRBV12-5	TGTGCTAGTGGTTTGGCCGGGACTAGCGGGGTTACCGGGGAGCTGTTTTTT	CASGLAGTSGVTGELFF
many	TRBJ1-1	NA	TRBV4-1	TGCGCCAGCAGCCTAAGGACTCTGGGCACTGAAGCTTTCTTT	CASSLRTLGTEAFF
many	TRBJ2-1	TRBD1	TRBV20-1	TGCAGTGCTAGAGCCGTAAACAGGGGTTCCTATGAGCAGTTCTTC	CSARAVNRGSYEQFF
many	TRBJ1-6	NA	TRBV7-8	TGTGCCAGCAGCCAAAATCAGGGGAGAGGTCTGAATTCACCCCTCCACTTT	CASSQNQGRGLNSPLHF
many	TRBJ2-3	TRBD1	TRBV4-3	TGCGCCAGCAGCCAAGAAGGGCATTTGGGGACAGGGACAGATACGCAGTATTTT	CASSQEGHLGTGTDTQYF
many	TRBJ2-4	TRBD1	TRBV5-4	TGTGCCAGCAGCCTGTTGACAGGGGGCTTTCAGTACTTC	CASSLLTGGFQYF
many	TRBJ2-1	TRBD2	TRBV11-2	TGTGCCAGCAGCTCCGGCCCGGGACTAGGGTCCTACAATGAGCAGTTCTTC	CASSSGPGLGSYNEQFF
many	TRBJ2-1	TRBD2	TRBV5-1	TGCGCCAGCACACTAGCGGGGGCCTACAATGAGCAGTTCTTC	CASTLAGAYNEQFF
few	TRBJ1-1	NA	TRBV14	TGTGCCAGCAGCCCGAGAATGGGGACGTTGAGCACTGAAGCTTTCTTT	CASSPRMGTLSTEAFF
few	TRBJ1-2	NA	TRBV4-3	TGCGCCAGCAGCTTTCGATTACCAAGCAACTATGGCTACACCTTC	CASSFRLPSNYGYTF
few	TRBJ1-4	TRBD1	TRBV24-1	TGTGCCACCAGTGATTCCCGACAGGGTAATGAAAAACTGTTTTTT	CATSDSRQGNEKLFF
many	TRBJ2-1	NA	TRBV7-9	TGTGCCAGCAGATCTGGGAGGAGGTCTGGGGGCGGTGAGCAGTTCTTC	CASRSGRRSGGGEQFF
NA	TRBJ1-1	NA	TRBV6-4	TGTGCCAGCAGTCCGGAGGAGGGCACTGAAGCTTTCTTT	CASSPEEGTEAFF
many	TRBJ1-5	TRBD1	TRBV5-1	TGCGCCAGCAGCCCCGGGACAGGGTCCAATCAGCCCCAGCATTTT	CASSPGTGSNQPQHF
many	TRBJ2-2	TRBD2	TRBV4-2	TGTGCCAGCAGCCTATCTAGCGGGGGGGATATGAACACCGGGGAGCTGTTTTTT	CASSLSSGGDMNTGELFF
many	TRBJ2-2	NA	TRBV5-1	TGCGCCAGCAGCAAGGGACTCAACGCCGGGGAGCTGTTTTTT	CASSKGLNAGELFF
many	TRBJ2-3	TRBD2	TRBV7-3	TGTGCCAGCCAACTAGCGGGGGGGGCAGATACGCAGTATTTT	CASQLAGGADTQYF
NA	TRBJ2-3	NA	TRBV11-2	TGTGCCAGCAGCCCCGTTACGGGTCATGCAGATACGCAGTATTTT	CASSPVTGHADTQYF
many	TRBJ2-5	NA	TRBV6-5	TGTGCCAGCAGTTACTCATGGGCCAGACAAGAGACCCAGTACTTC	CASSYSWARQETQYF
many	TRBJ2-5	TRBD2	TRBV20-1	TGCAGTGCTACTAGCGGGGGGCAAGAGACCCAGTACTTC	CSATSGGQETQYF
many	TRBJ1-3	NA	TRBV7-2	TGTGCCAGCAGCTTCATGACAGGCCCCTACTCTGGAAACACCATATATTTT	CASSFMTGPYSGNTIYF
NA	TRBJ1-5	NA	TRBV11-2	TGTGCCAGCAGCTTTAAAGGTCTGAAGGATCAGCCCCAGCATTTT	CASSFKGLKDQPQHF
many	TRBJ2-1	NA	TRBV4-1	TGCGCCAGCAGCCACGAACCGACAGGATCGCGGGGGCTTGGGCAGTTCTTC	CASSHEPTGSRGLGQFF
many	TRBJ1-5	TRBD1	TRBV6-1	TGTGCCAGCAGTGACCCCGGGCAGGGGGCCAATCAGCCCCAGCATTTT	CASSDPGQGANQPQHF
many	TRBJ2-7	NA	TRBV6-5	TGTGCCAGCAGTTATGGGTCCGTTTTCGAGCAGTACTTC	CASSYGSVFEQYF